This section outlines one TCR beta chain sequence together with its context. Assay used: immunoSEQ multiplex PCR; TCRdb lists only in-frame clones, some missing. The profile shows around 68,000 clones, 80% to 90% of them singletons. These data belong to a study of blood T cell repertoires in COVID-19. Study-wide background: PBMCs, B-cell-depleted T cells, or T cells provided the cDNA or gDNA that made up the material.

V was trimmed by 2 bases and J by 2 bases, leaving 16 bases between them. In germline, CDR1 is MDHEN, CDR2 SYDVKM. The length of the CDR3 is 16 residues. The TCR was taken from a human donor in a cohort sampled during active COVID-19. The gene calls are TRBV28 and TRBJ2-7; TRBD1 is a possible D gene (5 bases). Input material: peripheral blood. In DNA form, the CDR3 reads TGTGCCAGCAGTTTAAGGCCCCCAGGGCACCCCTACGAGCAGTACTTC. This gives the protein CASSLRPPGHPYEQYF.